This T cell receptor beta chain was found in a study of T-cell memory formation after mild COVID-19. General study points: Some clones that responded were present in memory (sampled pre-infection), which suggests cross-reactive memory joined. A balance of CD4 and CD8 characterized clones contracting day 15 to 85, whereas later expanders leaned CD4+.

This clonotype was detected a few times. Its antigen is not known. A single record per CDR3 protein comes from TCRdb applying MiXCR to the 5' RACE reads. The sample has around 130,000 distinct CDR3 sequences, about 6.5% seen once. The CDR3 consists of 14 residues. Per the germline V gene, CDR1 is SGHVS and CDR2 is FQNEAQ. With 5 bases removed from V and 2 bases from J, the gap between germline ends came to 12 bases. Sequenced input: PBMCs or a T cell subset sorted from them (not recorded which). The chain links TRBV7-8 to TRBJ1-2; D gene ambiguous. The clonotype was recovered from an adult woman who had mild COVID-19 (a few samples of this study predate the infection). Cell type and time point are not known. CDR3: CASSPRTQNYGYTF. The CDR3 nucleotides are TGTGCCAGCAGCCCCCGGACCCAGAACTATGGCTACACCTTC.